Listed here is a single T cell receptor (beta chain). One junction end does not reproduce the germline sequence, and a read error may be involved. This entry comes from a study of tumor-infiltrating lymphocytes in primary liver carcinoma. Alongside blood RNA obtained from unsorted whole blood, germline DNA was also extracted. CDR3 length: 15 residues. In germline, CDR1 is MDHEN, CDR2 SYDVKM. A constant-region primer primed TCR beta cDNA synthesis from 500 to 550 ng of total RNA. Three-round nested multiplex PCR performed with slightly modified ARM-PCR produced the TCR beta libraries. TRBV1-TRBV30 forward primers and a C-beta reverse primer were used in the first two PCR rounds, which each ran for around 10 cycles. TCRdb re-called the multiplex PCR reads with MiXCR, one entry per CDR3 protein. The table lists fewer than 350,000 distinct CDR3 sequences, less than 75% of them singletons.

This receptor was identified in a man aged 40-50 years with primary liver carcinoma and hepatitis B virus infection. Input material: peripheral blood. This chain connects TRBV28 to TRBJ2-5; a weak D match, TRBD1 (6 bases). CDR3 sequence reads: CVSRGPSRGAETQYF. The DNA for the CDR3 is TGTGTCAGCAGGGGCCCCAGTAGAGGGGCGGAGACCCAGTACTTC.